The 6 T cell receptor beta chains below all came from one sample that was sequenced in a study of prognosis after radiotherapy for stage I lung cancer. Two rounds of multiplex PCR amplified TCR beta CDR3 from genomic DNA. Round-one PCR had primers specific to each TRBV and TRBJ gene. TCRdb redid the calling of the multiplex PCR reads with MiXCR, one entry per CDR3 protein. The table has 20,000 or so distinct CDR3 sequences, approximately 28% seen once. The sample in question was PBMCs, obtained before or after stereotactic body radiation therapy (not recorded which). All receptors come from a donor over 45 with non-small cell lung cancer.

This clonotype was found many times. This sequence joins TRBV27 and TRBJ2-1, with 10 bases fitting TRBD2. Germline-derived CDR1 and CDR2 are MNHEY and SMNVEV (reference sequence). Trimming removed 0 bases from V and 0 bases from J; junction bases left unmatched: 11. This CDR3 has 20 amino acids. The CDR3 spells CASSLSFSGRTTSSYNEQFF. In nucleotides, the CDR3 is TGTGCCAGCAGTTTATCTTTTAGCGGGAGGACCACAAGCTCCTACAATGAGCAGTTCTTC.

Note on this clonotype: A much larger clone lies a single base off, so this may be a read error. CDR3 sequence (DNA): TGTGCCACCAGTGATTTCCCCAACAGGGGCGGGAATCTGTTTTTT. Its translation: CATSDFPNRGGNLFF. The V call is TRBV24-1, the J call TRBJ2-2; D may be TRBD1 (7 bases). The germline CDR1 and CDR2 sequences are KGHDR and SFDVKD. The germline V and J ends were trimmed by 1 base and 14 bases, with 19 bases remaining between them. The CDR3 is made up of 15 amino acids.

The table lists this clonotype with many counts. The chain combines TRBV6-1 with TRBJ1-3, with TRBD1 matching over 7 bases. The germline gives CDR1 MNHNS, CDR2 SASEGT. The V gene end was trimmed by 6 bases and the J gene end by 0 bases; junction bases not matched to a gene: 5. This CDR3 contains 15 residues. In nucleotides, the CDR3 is TGTGCCAGCAGGGACAGGCAAAGCTCTGGAAACACCATATATTTT. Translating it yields CASRDRQSSGNTIYF.

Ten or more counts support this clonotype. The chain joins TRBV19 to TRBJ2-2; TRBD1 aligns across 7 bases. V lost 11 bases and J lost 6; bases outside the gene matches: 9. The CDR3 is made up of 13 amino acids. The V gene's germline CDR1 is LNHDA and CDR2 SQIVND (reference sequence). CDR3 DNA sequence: TGTGCCGGAAGTCTTACAGGGGCCGGGGAGCTGTTTTTT. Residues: CAGSLTGAGELFF.

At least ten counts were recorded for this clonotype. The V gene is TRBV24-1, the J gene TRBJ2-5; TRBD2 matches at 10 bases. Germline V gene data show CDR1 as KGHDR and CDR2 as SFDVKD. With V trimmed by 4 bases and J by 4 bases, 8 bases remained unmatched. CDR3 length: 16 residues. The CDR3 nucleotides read TGTGCCACCAGTGACCCTAGCGGGAGAGGAGGAGAGACCCAGTACTTC. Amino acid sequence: CATSDPSGRGGETQYF.

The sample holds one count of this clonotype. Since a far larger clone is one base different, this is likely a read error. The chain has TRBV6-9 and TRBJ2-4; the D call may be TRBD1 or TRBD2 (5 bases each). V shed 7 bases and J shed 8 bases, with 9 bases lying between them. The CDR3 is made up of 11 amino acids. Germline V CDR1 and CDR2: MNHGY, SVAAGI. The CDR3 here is CASIGGYIQYF. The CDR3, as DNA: TGTGCCAGCATTGGGGGTTACATTCAGTACTTC.